This T cell receptor (beta chain) emerged from a study of Tregs in tolerant kidney transplant recipients. General study points: Activated donor B cell expansion appeared to reveal the most relevant donor-specific TCRbeta repertoire.

TCRdb's copy holds only in-frame clones and misses some; the assay was immunoSEQ multiplex PCR. This sample has about 15,000 clones, with about 53% found just once. Recipient PBMCs carried a CFSE label and met irradiated graft donor PBMCs for about six days before FACS sorting. This CDR3 is 14 amino acids long. CDR1 and CDR2 from the germline V gene are ENHRY and SYGVKD. V lost 10 bases and J lost 8; bases outside the gene matches: 12. As for this clone: The target antigen is unknown.

The input for sequencing was CD4+ T cells from blood cultured with allogeneic cells, taken before the transplant. This clonotype was sampled from a human patient who received a combined kidney and bone marrow transplant. V is TRBV10-3 and J is TRBJ2-1; TRBD1 aligns across 9 bases. In DNA, the CDR3 is TGTGCCACCCGTCGAAGGACAGGGGATTATGAGCAGTTCTTC. Protein product: CATRRRTGDYEQFF.